The source of this TCR beta chain is a study of blood T cell repertoires in COVID-19. This clone was seen only a few times. The table came from immunoSEQ multiplex PCR; TCRdb's copy has only in-frame clones and leaves some out. The table lists under 150,000 clones, over 80% of them singletons, with 4% to 5.5% in the top ten. In germline, CDR1 is SGHTA, CDR2 FQGNSA. Trimming removed 1 base from V and 8 bases from J, with 14 bases in between. This CDR3 contains 14 residues. The TCR sequence derives from a woman aged 45 to 65 with acute or convalescent COVID-19. This chain joins TRBV7-2 and TRBJ1-2, with a tentative D call TRBD1 (6 bases). The sample comprised peripheral blood. CDR3 bases: TGTGCCAGCAGCTTAGGGGCGGGGGCGATGGGCTACACCTTC. It translates to CASSLGAGAMGYTF.